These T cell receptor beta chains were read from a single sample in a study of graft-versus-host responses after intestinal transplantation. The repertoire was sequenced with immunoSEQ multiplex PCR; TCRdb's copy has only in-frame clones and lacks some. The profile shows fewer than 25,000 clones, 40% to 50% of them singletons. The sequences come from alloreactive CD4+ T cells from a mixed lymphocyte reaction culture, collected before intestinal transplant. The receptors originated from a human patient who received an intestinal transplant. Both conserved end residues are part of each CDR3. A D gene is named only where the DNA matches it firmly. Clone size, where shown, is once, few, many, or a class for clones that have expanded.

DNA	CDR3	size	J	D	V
TGTGCCAGCAGCCCCCAACCGACAGGGGGTGGCTACACCTTC	CASSPQPTGGGYTF	NA	TRBJ1-2	TRBD1	TRBV7-3
TGTGCCATCAGTGAGTCGAGGCAGGGACAAAACACCATATATTTT	CAISESRQGQNTIYF	NA	TRBJ1-3	NA	TRBV10-3
TGCGCCAGCAGCTCTGACAGCTCTGGAAACACCATATATTTT	CASSSDSSGNTIYF	NA	TRBJ1-3	NA	TRBV5-1
TGTGCCAGCAGCCCGACCGACACATCCACCGGGGAGCTGTTTTTT	CASSPTDTSTGELFF	few	TRBJ2-2	NA	TRBV7-8
TGTGCCAGCAGTTACTCGATGGAAGGGACAGCAGGACGCTACACCTTC	CASSYSMEGTAGRYTF	once	TRBJ1-2	TRBD1	TRBV6-5
TGTGCCAGCAGCCCGGGACAGGGGGGTGAAAAACTGTTTTTT	CASSPGQGGEKLFF	few	TRBJ1-4	TRBD1	TRBV7-9
TGTGCCTGGCCGGGACAGGGGATGGAGAATGAAAAACTGTTTTTT	CAWPGQGMENEKLFF	few	TRBJ1-4	TRBD1	TRBV30
TGCGCCAGCAGCCGGGACAGGGGGAATGAAAAACTGTTTTTT	CASSRDRGNEKLFF	NA	TRBJ1-4	TRBD1	TRBV4-1
TGTGCCAGTAGTGTCCGTGCCGGGGAGCTGTTTTTT	CASSVRAGELFF	few	TRBJ2-2	NA	TRBV19
TGCGCCAGCCGGGACTTCGGCACAGATACGCAGTATTTT	CASRDFGTDTQYF	NA	TRBJ2-3	NA	TRBV5-1
TGTGCCAGCGCCTCGGGCCCGCGGGACACCGGGGAGCTGTTTTTT	CASASGPRDTGELFF	NA	TRBJ2-2	NA	TRBV27
TGTGCCAGCAGCACAGGACAGGGGTATGGCTACACCTTC	CASSTGQGYGYTF	medium-sized	TRBJ1-2	TRBD1	TRBV5-4
TGTGCCAGCAGTTTGATGCCGACGTCTACTACCCCCTACGAGCAGTACTTC	CASSLMPTSTTPYEQYF	NA	TRBJ2-7	NA	TRBV27
TGTGCCAGCTCCCCCCTCCCCCCACTAGCGGGGGGGCCGGGAGAGACCCAGTACTTC	CASSPLPPLAGGPGETQYF	NA	TRBJ2-5	TRBD2	TRBV18
TGTGCCAGCAGCCAAGTGATTCTAGCGGGGGCCCAGTACGAGCAGTACTTC	CASSQVILAGAQYEQYF	few	TRBJ2-7	TRBD2	TRBV4-2
TGTGCCAGCAGCAATCGGTCCCCCGGGGGTCGTAGCAATGAGCAGTTCTTC	CASSNRSPGGRSNEQFF	NA	TRBJ2-1	NA	TRBV9
TGCGCCAGCAGCCAAGAGGGCCACTATGGCTACACCTTC	CASSQEGHYGYTF	NA	TRBJ1-2	NA	TRBV4-1
TGTGCCAGCAGCCAAAGGACAGGGCTTAGTGAAAAACTGTTTTTT	CASSQRTGLSEKLFF	NA	TRBJ1-4	TRBD1	TRBV2
TGTGCCAGCAGCTTAGGATGGGGAGGGGGTCAGCCCCAGCATTTT	CASSLGWGGGQPQHF	few	TRBJ1-5	NA	TRBV7-9
TGTGCCAGCAGTACAGGTTCTGCAACTAATGAAAAACTGTTTTTT	CASSTGSATNEKLFF	NA	TRBJ1-4	NA	TRBV6-6
TGTGCCAGCTCACCGAGCCATATTAGCAATCAGCCCCAGCATTTT	CASSPSHISNQPQHF	NA	TRBJ1-5	NA	TRBV18
TGTGCCAGCAGGCCCAGACTAGCGGGGCCGTACGAGCAGTACTTC	CASRPRLAGPYEQYF	medium-sized	TRBJ2-7	TRBD2	TRBV6-1
TGCGCCAGCAGCCAAGGCACGGTCGTTACGCAGTATTTT	CASSQGTVVTQYF	NA	TRBJ2-3	NA	TRBV4-1
TGTGCCAGCTCACACGGGGTGCGCACTGAAGCTTTCTTT	CASSHGVRTEAFF	few	TRBJ1-1	NA	TRBV18
TGTGCCAGCAGTTTATCGGCAGGGGGCCCCTACGAGCAGTACTTC	CASSLSAGGPYEQYF	NA	TRBJ2-7	TRBD1	TRBV28
TGTGCCAGCAGCGCCGACAGGGTGGTTTACGAGCAGTACTTC	CASSADRVVYEQYF	few	TRBJ2-7	TRBD1	TRBV2
TGTGCCACCCGGGACAGGGGAGGTTTTGGCAATCAGCCCCAGCATTTT	CATRDRGGFGNQPQHF	few	TRBJ1-5	TRBD1	TRBV19
TGTGCCAGCAGCTTAGGCAGGGGACCGGGCTACACCTTC	CASSLGRGPGYTF	NA	TRBJ1-2	NA	TRBV13
TGTGCCACAAACCGGGACAAGGTTAGAAACATTCAGTACTTC	CATNRDKVRNIQYF	few	TRBJ2-4	NA	TRBV2
TGTGCCAGCAGCCAAAGGTCGGCGGGGGGGCCCCACAATGAGCAGTTCTTC	CASSQRSAGGPHNEQFF	NA	TRBJ2-1	TRBD2	TRBV7-2
TGTGCCAGCTCACCACTCAGCGGGGGACCCTCCTACGAGCAGTACTTC	CASSPLSGGPSYEQYF	NA	TRBJ2-7	TRBD2	TRBV18
TGTGCCAGCAGAACTAGCGGGGGGACAGATACGCAGTATTTT	CASRTSGGTDTQYF	few	TRBJ2-3	TRBD2	TRBV13
TGTGCCAGCAGCCGGGAGGGGGACAGGGGGTTCAATGAGCAGTTCTTC	CASSREGDRGFNEQFF	few	TRBJ2-1	TRBD1	TRBV5-4
TGTGCCAGCAGCTTAGTTGGCCTAGCGGGGTACGAGCAGTACTTC	CASSLVGLAGYEQYF	few	TRBJ2-7	TRBD2	TRBV7-8
TGTGCCAGCTCTCAACGGCTGGCGGGAGATACGCAGTATTTT	CASSQRLAGDTQYF	few	TRBJ2-3	NA	TRBV11-2
TGTGCCAGCAGCTTGGGACAGGGATTTTACTACGAGCAGTACTTC	CASSLGQGFYYEQYF	NA	TRBJ2-7	TRBD1	TRBV7-6
TGTGCCAGCAGTCCAACAGTGCTCTCACAGCCCCAGCATTTT	CASSPTVLSQPQHF	NA	TRBJ1-5	NA	TRBV27
TGTGCCACCAGCACAGGGGGTGGAAACACCATATATTTT	CATSTGGGNTIYF	few	TRBJ1-3	TRBD1	TRBV15
TGTGCCAGTAGTCCCATTTGGGCCGGGGCCGGGGAGCTGTTTTTT	CASSPIWAGAGELFF	NA	TRBJ2-2	NA	TRBV19
TGTGCCAGCAGCGGCGGGGTCAATCAGCCCCAGCATTTT	CASSGGVNQPQHF	NA	TRBJ1-5	NA	TRBV2
TGTGCCAGCAGTTGGGGGGGGCTCCCCTATGGCTACACCTTC	CASSWGGLPYGYTF	few	TRBJ1-2	NA	TRBV6-6
TGTGCCAGCAGCTTAGTCCGGCTAGCGGGGGTATCCTACGAGCAGTACTTC	CASSLVRLAGVSYEQYF	NA	TRBJ2-7	TRBD2	TRBV7-9
TGTGCCAGCAGTGAACGCCGACAGGGGGCCAATTCACCCCTCCACTTT	CASSERRQGANSPLHF	NA	TRBJ1-6	TRBD1	TRBV6-1
TGTGCCAGAAGCCCCGGACAGTCACTTTACTACGAGCAGTACTTC	CARSPGQSLYYEQYF	NA	TRBJ2-7	NA	TRBV5-3
TGTGCCAGCAGCCCGGATGGGGGGACAGGGAAGCTTGCTGCTAGTGGCTACACCTTC	CASSPDGGTGKLAASGYTF	NA	TRBJ1-2	TRBD1	TRBV13
TGTGCCACCAAGGGGACAGGTGAAACCGGGGAGCTGTTTTTT	CATKGTGETGELFF	NA	TRBJ2-2	TRBD1	TRBV10-3
TGCGCCAGCAGCTCGGACGGGAAAGAGACCCAGTACTTC	CASSSDGKETQYF	NA	TRBJ2-5	NA	TRBV5-1
TGTGCCAGCAGCCCCTCCGGCAGGGGGCAAAACGAGCAGTACTTC	CASSPSGRGQNEQYF	few	TRBJ2-7	TRBD1	TRBV6-1
TGTGCCAGCAGACTAAACAGGGGACCCTCCTACGAGCAGTACTTC	CASRLNRGPSYEQYF	NA	TRBJ2-7	TRBD1	TRBV5-5
TGCGCCAGCAGCTTGCAGGGTTCCTACGAGCAGTACTTC	CASSLQGSYEQYF	few	TRBJ2-7	NA	TRBV5-1
TGTGCCAGCTCACCCTTCACAGAGAACTATGGCTACACCTTC	CASSPFTENYGYTF	NA	TRBJ1-2	NA	TRBV18
TGTGCCAGCAGTTACTCGTTGGCTACCGGGAGGAATGAGCAGTTCTTC	CASSYSLATGRNEQFF	NA	TRBJ2-1	TRBD2	TRBV6-6
TGTGCTAGCAGCTTACCAGGGGGAGAGACCCAGTACTTC	CASSLPGGETQYF	NA	TRBJ2-5	TRBD1	TRBV7-7
TGCGCCAGCAGCTCGTCACAGGGGCAGCCCCAGCATTTT	CASSSSQGQPQHF	NA	TRBJ1-5	TRBD1	TRBV5-1
TGTGCCAGCAGTGCGACAGGAGGCAGGGGGGAGACCCAGTACTTC	CASSATGGRGETQYF	NA	TRBJ2-5	TRBD1	TRBV2
TGTGCCAGCAGCTTAGGGAGATACAATCAGCCCCAGCATTTT	CASSLGRYNQPQHF	NA	TRBJ1-5	NA	TRBV11-2
TGTGCCAGCAGCGTAGGTGTGCAAAAGTTTAGCTCCTACAATGAGCAGTTCTTC	CASSVGVQKFSSYNEQFF	NA	TRBJ2-1	NA	TRBV9
TGTGCCACCAGCAGAGAGGTACCAGGGACTGAAGCTTTCTTT	CATSREVPGTEAFF	few	TRBJ1-1	NA	TRBV15
TGCAGTGCTTCAGGGCTGGGGACCCAGTACTTC	CSASGLGTQYF	few	TRBJ2-5	NA	TRBV20-1
TGTGCCAGCTCACCATTGACAGGGGGCAACACCATATATTTT	CASSPLTGGNTIYF	NA	TRBJ1-3	TRBD1	TRBV18